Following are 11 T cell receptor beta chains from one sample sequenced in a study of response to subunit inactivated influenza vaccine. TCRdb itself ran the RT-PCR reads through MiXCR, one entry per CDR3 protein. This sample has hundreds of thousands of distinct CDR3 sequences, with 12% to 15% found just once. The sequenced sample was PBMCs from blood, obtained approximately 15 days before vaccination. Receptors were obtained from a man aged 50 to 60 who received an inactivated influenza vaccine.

The CDR3 DNA sequence: TGCAGTGCTAACCTGGGGACAGGGATGTCGGGAGGCTACACCTTC. Its protein product is CSANLGTGMSGGYTF. This chain links TRBV20-1 with TRBJ1-2; the match to TRBD1 covers 9 bases. The CDR3 has 15 amino acids. Germline V lookup: CDR1 DFQATT, CDR2 SNEGSKA (reference sequence). The ends lost 4 bases at V and 8 bases at J; junction bases unmatched: 14.

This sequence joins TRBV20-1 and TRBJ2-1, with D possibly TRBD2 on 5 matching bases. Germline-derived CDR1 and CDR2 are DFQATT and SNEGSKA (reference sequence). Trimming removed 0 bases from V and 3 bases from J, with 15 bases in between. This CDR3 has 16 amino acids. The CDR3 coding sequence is TGCAGTGCTAGAGATTACCTCCTAGCAAGCTACAATGAGCAGTTCTTC. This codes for CSARDYLLASYNEQFF.

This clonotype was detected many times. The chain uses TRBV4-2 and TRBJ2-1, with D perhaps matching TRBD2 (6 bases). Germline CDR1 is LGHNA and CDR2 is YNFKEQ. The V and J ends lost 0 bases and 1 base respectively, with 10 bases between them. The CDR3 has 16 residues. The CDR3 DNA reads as TGTGCCAGCAGCCAAGATATTGCGGGATCCTACAATGAGCAGTTCTTC. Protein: CASSQDIAGSYNEQFF.

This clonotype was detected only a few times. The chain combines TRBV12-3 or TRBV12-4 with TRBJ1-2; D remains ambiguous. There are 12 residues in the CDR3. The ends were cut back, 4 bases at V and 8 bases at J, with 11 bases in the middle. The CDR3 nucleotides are TGTGCCAGCAGTTCGGCCAGATCGGGCTACACCTTC. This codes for CASSSARSGYTF.

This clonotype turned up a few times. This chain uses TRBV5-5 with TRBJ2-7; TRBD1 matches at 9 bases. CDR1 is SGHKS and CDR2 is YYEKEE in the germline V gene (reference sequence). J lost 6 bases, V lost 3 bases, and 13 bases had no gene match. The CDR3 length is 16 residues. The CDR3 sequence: CASSYIKTGQGGEQYF. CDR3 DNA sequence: TGTGCCAGCAGCTATATCAAAACGGGACAGGGTGGCGAGCAGTACTTC.

In DNA form, the CDR3 reads TGTGCCTGGAGTGTACGTGTGGGCTCCGAGCAGTACTTC. Translated, it gives CAWSVRVGSEQYF. This sequence joins TRBV30 and TRBJ2-7, with D uncertain. The CDR3 totals 13 residues. The V end was cut by 0 bases, the J end by 6 bases, with 12 bases between. Germline-derived CDR1 and CDR2 are GTSNPN and SVGIG (reference sequence).

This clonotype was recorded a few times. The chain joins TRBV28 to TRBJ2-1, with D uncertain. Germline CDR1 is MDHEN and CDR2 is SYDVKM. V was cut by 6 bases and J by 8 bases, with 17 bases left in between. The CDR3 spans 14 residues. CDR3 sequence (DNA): TGTGCCAGCAGGCCTACCAACCCCTGGGATGAGCAGTTCTTC. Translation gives CASRPTNPWDEQFF.

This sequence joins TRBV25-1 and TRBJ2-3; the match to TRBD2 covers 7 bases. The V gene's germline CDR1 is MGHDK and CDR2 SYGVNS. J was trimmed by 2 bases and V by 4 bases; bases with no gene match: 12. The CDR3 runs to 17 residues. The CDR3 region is CASSGGGGGGDTDTQYF. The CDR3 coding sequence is TGTGCCAGCAGTGGTGGGGGAGGCGGGGGAGACACAGATACGCAGTATTTT.

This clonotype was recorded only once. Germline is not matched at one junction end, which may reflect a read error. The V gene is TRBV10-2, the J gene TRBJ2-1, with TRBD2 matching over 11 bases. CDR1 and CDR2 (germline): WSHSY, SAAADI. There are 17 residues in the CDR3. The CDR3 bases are TGCTCCAGCAGTGAACTAGCGGGAGTCGGTTATCAGGATGAGCAGTTCTTC. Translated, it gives CSSSELAGVGYQDEQFF.

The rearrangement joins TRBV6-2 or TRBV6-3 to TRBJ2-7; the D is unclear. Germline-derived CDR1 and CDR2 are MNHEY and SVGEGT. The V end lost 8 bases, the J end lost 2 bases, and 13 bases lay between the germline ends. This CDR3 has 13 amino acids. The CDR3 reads CASGSRSPYEQYF. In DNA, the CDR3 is TGTGCCAGCGGCTCAAGGTCCCCCTACGAGCAGTACTTC.

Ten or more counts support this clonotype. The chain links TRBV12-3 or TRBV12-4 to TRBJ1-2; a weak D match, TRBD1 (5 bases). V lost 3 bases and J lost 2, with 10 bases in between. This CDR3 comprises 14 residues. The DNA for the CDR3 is TGTGCCAGCAGTTTGGGTCAGGGCAACTATGGCTACACCTTC. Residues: CASSLGQGNYGYTF.